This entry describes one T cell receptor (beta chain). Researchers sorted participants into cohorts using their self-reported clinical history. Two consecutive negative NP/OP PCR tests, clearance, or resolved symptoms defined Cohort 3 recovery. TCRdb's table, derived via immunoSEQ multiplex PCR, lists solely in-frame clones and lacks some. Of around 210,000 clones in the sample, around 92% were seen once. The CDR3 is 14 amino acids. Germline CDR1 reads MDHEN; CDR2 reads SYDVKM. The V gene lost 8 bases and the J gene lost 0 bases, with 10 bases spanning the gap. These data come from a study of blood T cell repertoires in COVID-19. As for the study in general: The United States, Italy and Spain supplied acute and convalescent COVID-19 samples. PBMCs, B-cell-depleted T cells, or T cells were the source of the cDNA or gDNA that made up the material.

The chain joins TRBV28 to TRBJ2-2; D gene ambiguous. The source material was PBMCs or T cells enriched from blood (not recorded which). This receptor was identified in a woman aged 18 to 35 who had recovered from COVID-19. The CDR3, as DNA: TGTGCCAGCTGGAGAAGCCCGAACACCGGGGAGCTGTTTTTT. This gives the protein CASWRSPNTGELFF. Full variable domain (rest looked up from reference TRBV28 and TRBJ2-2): DVKVTQSSRYLVKRTGEKVFLECVQDMDHENMFWYRQDPGLGLRLIYFSYDVKMKEKGDIPEGYSVSREKKERFSLILESASTNQTSMYLCASWRSPNTGELFFGEGSRLTVL.